A selection of T cell receptor beta chains follows, all from one sample in a study of CD8+CD57+ T cells in acquired aplastic anemia. TCRdb called the reads again in MiXCR, with one record for every CDR3 protein. The sample has roughly 250,000 distinct CDR3 sequences, around 82% seen once. Material: sorted CD4+, CD8+, or CD8+CD57+ T cells (not recorded which) from PBMCs. The receptor source for this set is a human donor with aplastic anemia. Both conserved end residues are part of each CDR3. The order of the fields is J gene, D gene, V gene, clone size, CDR3 protein, CDR3 DNA. D genes are given only for firm matches. A clone size is listed for some rows: how often the clone was seen (once, few, many), or a class if it is expanded.

J gene: TRBJ2-6; D gene: NA; V gene: TRBV7-8; clone size: NA; CDR3 protein: CASSLDVTCSTEVLTF; CDR3 DNA: TGTGCCAGCAGCTTAGATGTGACATGCAGCACTGAAGTCCTGACTTTC
J gene: TRBJ2-3; D gene: NA; V gene: TRBV7-9; clone size: NA; CDR3 protein: CASSFQRSRDTQYF; CDR3 DNA: TGTGCCAGCAGCTTTCAAAGAAGTCGGGATACGCAGTATTTT
J gene: TRBJ2-1; D gene: NA; V gene: TRBV11-2; clone size: NA; CDR3 protein: CASSFGGGTNEQFF; CDR3 DNA: TGTGCCAGCAGCTTCGGCGGGGGCACCAATGAGCAGTTCTTC
J gene: TRBJ2-1; D gene: TRBD2; V gene: TRBV10-2; clone size: NA; CDR3 protein: CASSRAEGGRVGNEQFF; CDR3 DNA: TGCGCCAGCAGTAGGGCGGAGGGCGGGAGGGTGGGAAATGAGCAGTTCTTC
J gene: TRBJ1-1; D gene: NA; V gene: TRBV5-6; clone size: few; CDR3 protein: CASSLDQAGNTEAFF; CDR3 DNA: TGTGCCAGCAGCTTGGATCAGGCAGGGAACACTGAAGCTTTCTTT
J gene: TRBJ2-3; D gene: TRBD2; V gene: TRBV29-1; clone size: NA; CDR3 protein: CSVAGLAGTTDTQYF; CDR3 DNA: TGCAGCGTTGCGGGACTAGCGGGGACCACAGATACGCAGTATTTT
J gene: TRBJ2-7; D gene: NA; V gene: TRBV11-3; clone size: NA; CDR3 protein: CASSGRRTAYEQYF; CDR3 DNA: TGTGCCAGCAGCGGCCGGCGGACAGCCTACGAGCAGTACTTC
J gene: TRBJ1-1; D gene: NA; V gene: TRBV10-1; clone size: few; CDR3 protein: CASTDGQWAFF; CDR3 DNA: TGCGCCAGCACCGACGGACAGTGGGCTTTCTTT
J gene: TRBJ1-5; D gene: NA; V gene: TRBV24-1; clone size: few; CDR3 protein: CATSDSWGPGQPQHF; CDR3 DNA: TGTGCCACCAGTGATTCGTGGGGTCCGGGACAGCCCCAGCATTTT
J gene: TRBJ2-3; D gene: TRBD1; V gene: TRBV7-8; clone size: NA; CDR3 protein: CASSVGGQRATTQYF; CDR3 DNA: TGTGCCAGCAGCGTAGGGGGACAGCGCGCAACGACGCAGTATTTT
J gene: TRBJ2-3; D gene: NA; V gene: TRBV9; clone size: NA; CDR3 protein: CASGDGCTDKQFF; CDR3 DNA: TGTGCCAGCGGGGACGGGTGCACAGATAAGCAGTTTTTT
J gene: TRBJ1-1; D gene: NA; V gene: TRBV13; clone size: NA; CDR3 protein: CASSHIPPNTEAFF; CDR3 DNA: TGTGCCAGCAGCCATATCCCGCCGAACACTGAAGCTTTCTTT
J gene: TRBJ2-3; D gene: NA; V gene: TRBV7-9; clone size: NA; CDR3 protein: CASGLAGGIQTHCF; CDR3 DNA: TGTGCCAGCGGATTAGCTGGGGGCATTCAGACCCACTGCTTT
J gene: TRBJ1-2; D gene: TRBD1; V gene: TRBV10-3; clone size: few; CDR3 protein: CAISDLTGSNYGYTF; CDR3 DNA: TGTGCCATCAGTGACCTGACAGGGAGCAACTATGGCTACACCTTC
J gene: TRBJ2-3; D gene: NA; V gene: TRBV19; clone size: NA; CDR3 protein: CASSLAGGADKQHF; CDR3 DNA: TGTGCCAGTAGTTTAGCTGGCGGTGCCGATAAGCAGCATTTC
J gene: TRBJ2-5; D gene: NA; V gene: TRBV7-2; clone size: NA; CDR3 protein: CASSLGMRETQYF; CDR3 DNA: TGTGCCAGCAGCCTGGGGATGCGAGAGACCCAGTACTTC
J gene: TRBJ2-6; D gene: TRBD2; V gene: TRBV19; clone size: NA; CDR3 protein: CASTLERGNSGATFVTF; CDR3 DNA: TGTGCCAGCACTCTAGAGCGGGGAAACTCTGGGGCCACCTTCGTGACTTTC
J gene: TRBJ2-3; D gene: NA; V gene: TRBV7-9; clone size: NA; CDR3 protein: CASSLVRGELTFGF; CDR3 DNA: TGTGCCAGCAGCTTAGTACGCGGGGAGCTGACGTTTGGTTTT
J gene: TRBJ1-1; D gene: NA; V gene: TRBV19; clone size: once; CDR3 protein: CASSLTMAGYTEAFF; CDR3 DNA: TGTGCCAGTAGTCTGACTATGGCGGGGTACACTGAGGCGTTCTTC
J gene: TRBJ1-2; D gene: NA; V gene: TRBV7-3; clone size: NA; CDR3 protein: CASSSDPEQSPLDYGYTF; CDR3 DNA: TGTGCCAGCAGCTCGGACCCAGAACAGTCACCCCTCGACTATGGCTACACCTTC
J gene: TRBJ2-3; D gene: NA; V gene: TRBV11-2; clone size: few; CDR3 protein: CASSPERGPDTQYF; CDR3 DNA: TGTGCCAGCAGCCCCGAACGGGGTCCCGATACGCAGTATTTT
J gene: TRBJ1-6; D gene: NA; V gene: TRBV7-6; clone size: NA; CDR3 protein: CASSVAHGTKDTQLHF; CDR3 DNA: TGTGCCAGCAGCGTAGCCCACGGGACAAAAGATACCCAGCTCCACTTT
J gene: TRBJ2-3; D gene: NA; V gene: TRBV7-9; clone size: NA; CDR3 protein: CASSLVPGAVIFYF; CDR3 DNA: TGTGCCAGCAGCTTAGTACCCGGGGCGGTGATTTTTTATTTT
J gene: TRBJ1-5; D gene: NA; V gene: TRBV7-6; clone size: NA; CDR3 protein: CASSLARGPEKQHF; CDR3 DNA: TGTGCCAGCAGCTTAGCGCGCGGTCCCGAAAAGCAGCATTTT
J gene: TRBJ2-3; D gene: NA; V gene: TRBV2; clone size: NA; CDR3 protein: CASSYGGIHEQLFF; CDR3 DNA: TGTGCCAGCAGTTATGGGGGGATCCATGAGCAGTTGTTCTTT
J gene: TRBJ2-6; D gene: NA; V gene: TRBV9; clone size: few; CDR3 protein: CASSVGSGTQDFVLTF; CDR3 DNA: TGTGCCAGCAGCGTAGGCTCAGGTACGCAGGATTTTGTCCTGACTTTC
J gene: TRBJ1-1; D gene: NA; V gene: TRBV20-1; clone size: NA; CDR3 protein: CSARGGGSSYTEAFF; CDR3 DNA: TGCAGTGCTAGAGGGGGCGGGAGCTCCTACACTGAAGCTTTCTTT
J gene: TRBJ2-3; D gene: NA; V gene: TRBV5-5; clone size: few; CDR3 protein: CASSLYGSPDTQYF; CDR3 DNA: TGCGCCAGCAGCTTGTACGGTAGTCCCGATACGCAGTATTTT
J gene: TRBJ2-2; D gene: NA; V gene: TRBV7-3; clone size: NA; CDR3 protein: CASSQQVSGNSYSLFF; CDR3 DNA: TGTGCCAGCAGCCAGCAAGTGAGCGGAAACTCCTACAGTCTGTTTTTT
J gene: TRBJ2-3; D gene: TRBD1; V gene: TRBV7-2; clone size: NA; CDR3 protein: CASSLAGGVDYEYF; CDR3 DNA: TGTGCCAGCAGCTTAGCAGGGGGCGTCGATTACGAGTATTTT
J gene: TRBJ1-6; D gene: NA; V gene: TRBV7-8; clone size: NA; CDR3 protein: CASSLEGGPATLYF; CDR3 DNA: TGTGCCAGCAGCTTAGAGGGAGGACCCGCTACGCTGTATTTT
J gene: TRBJ1-4; D gene: TRBD1; V gene: TRBV10-3; clone size: once; CDR3 protein: CAISSDRAGEKLFF; CDR3 DNA: TGTGCCATCAGTTCTGACAGGGCTGGGGAAAAACTGTTTTTT
J gene: TRBJ1-2; D gene: NA; V gene: TRBV25-1; clone size: NA; CDR3 protein: CASSGKRGNYGYTF; CDR3 DNA: TGTGCCAGCAGTGGAAAAAGGGGGAACTATGGCTACACCTTC
J gene: TRBJ1-2; D gene: NA; V gene: TRBV7-9; clone size: once; CDR3 protein: CASSPEGTVEYVGYTF; CDR3 DNA: TGTGCCAGCAGCCCTGAGGGGACGGTCGAGTACGTCGGGTACACCTTC
J gene: TRBJ2-5; D gene: NA; V gene: TRBV11-2; clone size: NA; CDR3 protein: CASSPRGSSQETQYF; CDR3 DNA: TGTGCCAGCAGCCCCCGTGGTAGCTCTCAAGAGACCCAGTACTTC
J gene: TRBJ1-2; D gene: TRBD1; V gene: TRBV6-2/TRBV6-3; clone size: NA; CDR3 protein: CASKRYRGPSVDYGYTF; CDR3 DNA: TGTGCCAGCAAGAGGTACAGGGGGCCCTCGGTAGACTATGGCTACACCTTC
J gene: TRBJ1-2; D gene: NA; V gene: TRBV7-9; clone size: NA; CDR3 protein: CASRPLANYGYTF; CDR3 DNA: TGTGCCAGCAGGCCGCTTGCTAACTATGGCTACACCTTC
J gene: TRBJ2-1; D gene: NA; V gene: TRBV7-8; clone size: NA; CDR3 protein: CASSLFPDGTANAQFF; CDR3 DNA: TGTGCCAGCAGCTTATTTCCAGACGGAACCGCCAATGCGCAGTTCTTC
J gene: TRBJ2-6; D gene: NA; V gene: TRBV7-8; clone size: NA; CDR3 protein: CASSMSSSGANVLTF; CDR3 DNA: TGTGCCAGCAGCATGTCGAGCTCCGGGGCCAACGTCCTGACTTTC
J gene: TRBJ2-5; D gene: NA; V gene: TRBV5-8; clone size: NA; CDR3 protein: CASSFTRAQETQYF; CDR3 DNA: TGTGCCAGCAGCTTTACTAGAGCCCAAGAGACCCAGTACTTC
J gene: TRBJ2-7; D gene: NA; V gene: TRBV4-2; clone size: NA; CDR3 protein: CASSQFTGEDYEQYF; CDR3 DNA: TGTGCCAGCAGCCAGTTCACAGGGGAGGACTACGAGCAGTACTTC
J gene: TRBJ1-2; D gene: NA; V gene: TRBV11-2; clone size: NA; CDR3 protein: CASSLTVSGDYEATF; CDR3 DNA: TGTGCCAGCAGCTTGACAGTGAGCGGCGACTATGAAGCCACCTTC
J gene: TRBJ2-7; D gene: NA; V gene: TRBV2; clone size: NA; CDR3 protein: CASIDGGIHAQYF; CDR3 DNA: TGTGCCAGCATTGATGGGGGGATACATGCGCAGTACTTC
J gene: TRBJ1-2; D gene: NA; V gene: TRBV10-3; clone size: NA; CDR3 protein: CAIREESGYTF; CDR3 DNA: TGTGCCATCAGGGAAGAGAGTGGCTACACCTTC